The entry below describes one T cell receptor (beta chain). The antigen is unknown. This entry is derived from a study of siplizumab effects on memory and regulatory T cells. Profiled with immunoSEQ multiplex PCR; TCRdb holds only in-frame clones, not every one. The profile shows about 100,000 clones, more than 85% of them singletons. Notes on the study in general: Naive T cells seemed more diverse than memory cells and seemed major alloresponse contributors. Whether the proliferating Tregs (from siplizumab cultures) were suppressive was not confirmed.

Germline CDR1 SGHTA, CDR2 FQGTGA. This CDR3 region has 13 residues. Trimming removed 3 bases from V and 3 bases from J, with 6 bases in between. The V call is TRBV7-3, the J call TRBJ1-5; no clear D. Source material: CD4+ T cells sorted from blood. This TCR was sampled from a human donor in good health. This CDR3 is CASSLSNNQPQHF. DNA of the CDR3: TGTGCCAGCAGCTTGAGTAACAATCAGCCCCAGCATTTT. The complete variable domain, with remaining parts taken from reference TRBV7-3 and TRBJ1-5, reads GAGVSQTPSNKVTEKGKYVELRCDPISGHTALYWYRQSLGQGPEFLIYFQGTGAADDSGLPNDRFFAVRPEGSVSTLKIQRTERGDSAVYLCASSLSNNQPQHFGDGTRLSIL.